Each of the 19 T cell receptor beta chains below was sequenced from the same sample in a study of technical replicates of blood from a handful of donors. Repertoires were generated with immunoSEQ multiplex PCR, while TCRdb's copy carries only in-frame clones and drops some. In the table there are 65,000 to 90,000 clones, 92% of which are singletons. Material for sequencing was T cells isolated from PBMCs. The receptors shown here come from a human donor in good health.

The CDR3 bases are TGTGCCAGCTCACCGCGCAGGGGAAACACTGAAGCTTTCTTT. This translates into CASSPRRGNTEAFF. The V and J genes are TRBV18 and TRBJ1-1; D is perhaps TRBD1 (6 bases). In germline, CDR1 is KGHSH, CDR2 LQKENI. Trimming removed 3 bases at V and 2 bases at J, with 10 bases between. The CDR3 sequence is 14 residues long.

The J gene is TRBJ1-4, the V gene TRBV6-4; D may be TRBD1 (6 bases). The CDR3 extends over 15 amino acids. V gave up 6 bases and J gave up 3 bases, with 14 bases separating them. Germline V gene sequence: CDR1 MRHNA, CDR2 SNTAGT. This chain's CDR3 is CASRPQGPSNEKLFF. In DNA, the CDR3 is TGTGCCAGCAGGCCGCAGGGGCCGTCTAATGAAAAACTGTTTTTT.

The chain combines TRBV28 with TRBJ1-2; 7 bases align to TRBD1. This CDR3 has 14 amino acids. Per the germline V gene, CDR1 is MDHEN and CDR2 is SYDVKM. After removal of 2 bases from V and 8 bases from J, the junction contained 8 bases not matched to a gene. The chain's CDR3 is CASSLGTEGRGYTF. In DNA, the CDR3 is TGTGCCAGCAGTTTAGGGACAGAAGGAAGAGGCTACACCTTC.

The rearrangement uses TRBV6-5 and TRBJ2-7; 9 nucleotides match TRBD1. This CDR3 has 13 residues. Trimming cost V 6 bases and J 1 base; bases outside gene matches: 1. Germline V CDR1 and CDR2: MNHEY, SVGAGI. This CDR3 reads CASRGQGSYEQYF. CDR3 nucleotide sequence: TGTGCCAGCAGGGGACAGGGATCCTACGAGCAGTACTTC.

This clone was detected only once. This rearrangement joins TRBV4-1 to TRBJ2-2; 11 nucleotides match TRBD2. This CDR3 region has 19 residues. Germline V lookup: CDR1 MGHRA, CDR2 YSYEKL. The J segment lost 1 base and the V segment lost 1 base, leaving 8 bases of the junction unmatched. CDR3 coding DNA: TGCGCCAGCAGCCAAGTTTGGCCTAGCGGGGGGAGGAACACCGGGGAGCTGTTTTTT. Protein: CASSQVWPSGGRNTGELFF.

This clone has a single count. Other DNA sequences in this sample translate to the same CDR3. V gene TRBV5-1 combines with J gene TRBJ2-3; 10 bases are a match to TRBD2. The J segment lost 1 base and the V segment lost 0 bases, leaving 2 bases of the junction unmatched. Germline V CDR1 and CDR2: SGHRS, YFSETQ. The CDR3 spans 16 residues. CDR3 sequence (DNA): TGCGCCAGCAGCTTGGCCGGGACTAGCGGCACAGATACGCAGTATTTT. Residues: CASSLAGTSGTDTQYF.

CDR3 in DNA: TGTGCCAGCAGTTCGACAGGTGGTTCGGGCTACACCTTC. Its translation: CASSSTGGSGYTF. The gene calls are TRBV7-6 and TRBJ1-2; D perhaps matches TRBD1 (6 bases). CDR3 length: 13 amino acids. The ends were cut back, 6 bases at V and 8 bases at J, with 16 bases in the middle. Per the germline V gene, CDR1 is SGHVS and CDR2 is FNYEAQ. The full variable domain, in which reference TRBV7-6 and TRBJ1-2 provide the parts outside the CDR3, is GAGVSQSPRYKVTKRGQDVALRCDPISGHVSLYWYRQALGQGPEFLTYFNYEAQQDKSGLPNDRFSAERPEGSISTLTIQRTEQRDSAMYRCASSSTGGSGYTFGSGTRLTVV.

This clone was seen just once. The chain links TRBV5-1 to TRBJ1-2; possible D gene TRBD1, 5 bases. Germline V lookup: CDR1 SGHRS, CDR2 YFSETQ. Trimming pared 4 bases from V and 6 bases from J, leaving 13 bases between. This CDR3 has 13 residues. CDR3 amino acids: CASSQDRGDGYTF. Here the CDR3 DNA reads TGCGCCAGCAGCCAGGATAGGGGCGATGGCTACACCTTC.

The chain links TRBV6-6 to TRBJ1-2, with 7 bases aligning to TRBD1. This CDR3 is 11 amino acids long. Unmatched junction bases numbered 4, after V lost 7 bases and J lost 8 bases. Germline loops: CDR1 MNHNY, CDR2 SVGAGI (reference sequence). The CDR3 reads CASNTGEGYTF. The CDR3 region has the DNA TGTGCCAGCAACACAGGGGAAGGCTACACCTTC.

V is TRBV18 and J is TRBJ1-5; D is uncertain. The CDR3 extends over 14 amino acids. V was trimmed by 1 base and J by 10 bases, leaving 14 bases between them. Germline values: CDR1 KGHSH, CDR2 LQKENI. Written as DNA, the CDR3 is TGTGCCAGCTCACCACTCTCGGAGTATGGTCCCCAGCATTTT. Protein sequence: CASSPLSEYGPQHF. The whole variable domain, filled in from reference TRBV18 and TRBJ1-5, reads NAGVMQNPRHLVRRRGQEARLRCSPMKGHSHVYWYRQLPEEGLKFMVYLQKENIIDESGMPKERFSAEFPKEGPSILRIQQVVRGDSAAYFCASSPLSEYGPQHFGDGTRLSIL.

Details on this clone: The same CDR3 arises from other DNA sequences in this sample as well. V usage is TRBV19 and J usage is TRBJ1-5; no firm D call. V lost 2 bases and J 2 bases, leaving 4 bases between the germline ends. From germline, CDR1 is LNHDA and CDR2 SQIVND (reference sequence). This CDR3 has 13 residues. This CDR3 reads CASSISGNQPQHF. CDR3 sequence (DNA): TGTGCCAGTAGTATATCCGGCAATCAGCCCCAGCATTTT. Supplemented by reference TRBV19 and TRBJ1-5, the full variable domain reads DGGITQSPKYLFRKEGQNVTLSCEQNLNHDAMYWYRQDPGQGLRLIYYSQIVNDFQKGDIAEGYSVSREKKESFPLTVTSAQKNPTAFYLCASSISGNQPQHFGDGTRLSIL.

The CDR3 DNA sequence: TGTGCCAGCTCACCCCCTGGAGCAATCTACAATGAGCAGTTCTTC. It encodes CASSPPGAIYNEQFF. The gene calls are TRBV18 and TRBJ2-1; D gene ambiguous. CDR3 length equals 15 residues. Germline V gene lookup returns CDR1 KGHSH and CDR2 LQKENI. Trimming cost V 3 bases and J 3 bases, with 12 bases left between them.

A single count supports this clone. Here the CDR3 reads CASSFKGTGVYEKLFF. CDR3 DNA: TGTGCCAGCAGTTTCAAAGGGACAGGGGTCTATGAAAAACTGTTTTTT. The chain is built from TRBV6-6 and TRBJ1-4; 10 bases map to TRBD1. Germline V CDR1 and CDR2: MNHNY, SVGAGI (reference sequence). V was pared by 4 bases and J by 6 bases, with 8 bases of the junction left unmatched. The CDR3 is made up of 16 amino acids.

The chain is built from TRBV9 and TRBJ2-3, with D possibly being TRBD2 (6 bases). The CDR3 runs 15 residues. Trimming pared 5 bases from V and 5 bases from J, leaving 18 bases between. CDR1 and CDR2 (germline): SGDLS, YYNGEE. The CDR3 spells CASSVTGLEIDTQYF. The CDR3 DNA is TGTGCCAGCAGTGTTACGGGACTCGAAATAGATACGCAGTATTTT.

The J gene is TRBJ2-5, the V gene TRBV7-6; 9 bases are shared with TRBD2. Trimming at V came to 3 bases and at J to 4 bases, leaving 3 bases not matched to a gene. The CDR3 totals 14 residues. The germline CDR1 and CDR2 sequences are SGHVS and FNYEAQ. This CDR3 is CASSFSAGGETQYF. Here the CDR3 DNA reads TGTGCCAGCAGCTTCTCAGCGGGGGGAGAGACCCAGTACTTC.

The chain combines TRBV7-2 with TRBJ1-1, with 8 positions matching TRBD1. CDR1 and CDR2 (germline): SGHTA, FQGNSA. Trimming at V came to 4 bases and at J to 0 bases, leaving 4 bases not matched to a gene. This CDR3 contains 15 residues. This CDR3 reads CASSSPTGVNTEAFF. CDR3 in DNA: TGTGCCAGCAGCTCCCCGACAGGGGTGAACACTGAAGCTTTCTTT.

This clone is a singleton in its sample. The chain uses TRBV5-1 and TRBJ2-3; TRBD1 aligns across 10 bases. The V and J ends lost 4 bases and 5 bases, in that order; junction bases with no gene match: 7. CDR1 and CDR2 from the germline V gene are SGHRS and YFSETQ. CDR3 length: 15 amino acids. CDR3 bases: TGCGCCAGCAGCAAATCCGGGACAGGGGTAGATACGCAGTATTTT. It specifies CASSKSGTGVDTQYF.

This chain uses TRBV9 with TRBJ2-3, with TRBD1 identical over 10 bases. CDR1 SGDLS and CDR2 YYNGEE come from the germline V gene. Germline trimming cut 7 bases from V and 4 bases from J; bases unmatched to any gene: 9. This CDR3 region has 15 residues. This chain's CDR3 is CASPPGQGTADTQYF. The CDR3 nucleotides are TGTGCCAGCCCCCCGGGACAGGGGACCGCAGATACGCAGTATTTT.

J is TRBJ2-5 and V is TRBV5-1, with D tentatively TRBD1 (6 bases). The CDR3 length is 14 residues. Germline V gene lookup returns CDR1 SGHRS and CDR2 YFSETQ. Trimming stripped 1 base from V and 3 bases from J, with 10 bases between. The CDR3 spells CASSLLAGEETQYF. The CDR3, as DNA: TGCGCCAGCAGCTTGCTGGCAGGGGAAGAGACCCAGTACTTC.